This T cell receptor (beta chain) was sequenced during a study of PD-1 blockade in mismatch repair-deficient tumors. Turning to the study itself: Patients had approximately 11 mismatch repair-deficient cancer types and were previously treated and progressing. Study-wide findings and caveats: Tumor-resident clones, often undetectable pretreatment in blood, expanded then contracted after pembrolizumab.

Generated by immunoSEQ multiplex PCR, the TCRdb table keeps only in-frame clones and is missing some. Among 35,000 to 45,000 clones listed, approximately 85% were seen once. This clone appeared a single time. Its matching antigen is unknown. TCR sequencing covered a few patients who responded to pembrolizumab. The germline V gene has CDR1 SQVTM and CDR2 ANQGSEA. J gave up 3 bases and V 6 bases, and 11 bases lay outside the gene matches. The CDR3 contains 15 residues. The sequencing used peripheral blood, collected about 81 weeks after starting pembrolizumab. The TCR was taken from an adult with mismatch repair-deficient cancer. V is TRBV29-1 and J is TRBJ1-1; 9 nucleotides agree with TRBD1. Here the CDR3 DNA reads TGCAGCGTCGCTCGGACAGGGGTGGGGGACACTGAAGCTTTCTTT. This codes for CSVARTGVGDTEAFF. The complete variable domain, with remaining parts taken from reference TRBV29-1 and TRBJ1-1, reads SAVISQKPSRDICQRGTSLTIQCQVDSQVTMMFWYRQQPGQSLTLIATANQGSEATYESGFVIDKFPISRPNLTFSTLTVSNMSPEDSSIYLCSVARTGVGDTEAFFGQGTRLTVV.